This T cell receptor (beta chain) emerged from a study of T cell responses to AZD1222 COVID-19 vaccine. Study results and limitations: White British ancestry dominated among donors, who included more females, and clonal diversity was possibly underestimated. Recipients of AZD1222 seropositive at baseline numbered only 5 to 7. Only after the peak T cell response were repertoires sampled.

Data came from immunoSEQ multiplex PCR; TCRdb stores just in-frame clones and leaves some out. In the table there are around 85,000 clones, about nine tenths of which are singletons. V lost 6 bases, J lost 9 bases, and 7 bases stayed unmatched. Per germline, CDR1 MDHEN and CDR2 SYDVKM. This CDR3 is built from 12 residues. About this clone itself: Its antigen is as yet unknown.

Combined were second doses at about 4 or about 12 weeks. The sample was peripheral blood, taken 28 days after the second AZD1222 dose. The V call is TRBV28, the J call TRBJ2-5, with 7 bases identical to TRBD1. The clonotype comes from an adult who received the AZD1222 COVID-19 vaccine. CDR3 in amino acids: CASRSPQGAQYF. In nucleotides, the CDR3 is TGTGCCAGCAGGAGCCCCCAGGGGGCCCAGTACTTC.